The 16 T cell receptor beta chains reported below all come from one sample, sequenced in a study of cytomegalovirus exposure and HLA in healthy donors. The PCR made use of 60 Vbeta and 13 Jbeta primers. Assay used: immunoSEQ multiplex PCR; TCRdb lists only in-frame clones, some missing. The table includes 100,000 to 150,000 clones, roughly 80% detected once. Material: PBMCs. The receptors here all came from a man aged 25-45 years in good health and CMV-seronegative.

V is TRBV5-4 and J is TRBJ2-7; no definite D call. Germline CDR1 SGHNT, CDR2 YYREEE (reference sequence). Trimming took 3 bases from V and 4 from J, leaving 5 bases between them. The CDR3 loop spans 11 amino acids. CDR3 DNA sequence: TGTGCCAGCAGCTCCCAATACGAGCAGTACTTC. Protein sequence: CASSSQYEQYF.

V is TRBV30 and J is TRBJ1-2, with TRBD1 identical over 8 bases. The V gene end was trimmed by 1 base and the J gene end by 7 bases; junction bases not matched to a gene: 8. Germline V lookup: CDR1 GTSNPN, CDR2 SVGIG (reference sequence). The CDR3 length is 14 residues. The CDR3 sequence: CAWSETGALSGYTF. For the CDR3, the DNA is TGTGCCTGGAGTGAGACAGGGGCCTTGAGTGGCTACACCTTC.

The chain couples TRBV2 to TRBJ2-7; D not resolved. This CDR3 has 12 residues. Germline CDR1 SNHLY, CDR2 FYNNEI. V was pared by 7 bases and J by 0 bases, with 7 bases between. The CDR3 sequence: CASTTHSYEQYF. CDR3 sequence (DNA): TGTGCCAGCACCACACACTCCTACGAGCAGTACTTC.

The rearrangement links TRBV13 to TRBJ1-2; 7 bases align to TRBD1. There are 15 residues in the CDR3. In germline, CDR1 is PRHDT, CDR2 FYEKMQ (reference sequence). Trimming cost V 4 bases and J 2 bases; bases outside gene matches: 7. The CDR3 DNA reads as TGTGCCAGCAGCTGGGTACAGGGGCCAAACTATGGCTACACCTTC. Its translation: CASSWVQGPNYGYTF.

The CDR3 region is CASSQGRNRERTEAFF. The CDR3 DNA reads as TGCGCCAGCAGCCAAGGTCGTAACAGGGAAAGGACTGAAGCTTTCTTT. The genes are TRBV4-1 and TRBJ1-1; tentative D call: TRBD1 (6 bases). Trimming took off 1 base at V and 5 bases at J, with 17 bases between the two ends. CDR3 length: 16 residues. The V gene's germline CDR1 is MGHRA and CDR2 YSYEKL.

Notes on this clone: Germline and junction disagree at one end, which may indicate a read error. The chain has TRBV7-6 and TRBJ1-5; possibly TRBD1 for D (5 bases). This CDR3 has 14 residues. CDR1 is SGHVS, CDR2 FNYEAQ, per germline. CDR3: CASSLDMGNQPQNF. The CDR3 DNA is TGTGCCAGCAGCCTGGACATGGGCAATCAGCCCCAGAATTTT.

This rearrangement joins TRBV2 to TRBJ2-1; TRBD2 matches at 7 bases. This CDR3 has 14 residues. The V gene's germline CDR1 is SNHLY and CDR2 FYNNEI. With 7 bases clipped from V and 8 bases from J, the junction kept 11 bases outside the gene matches. The CDR3 region has the DNA TGTGCCAGCATATATCGGGCGGGAGCTTATGAGCAGTTCTTC. Its protein is CASIYRAGAYEQFF. The full variable domain, its missing parts supplied by reference TRBV2 and TRBJ2-1, is EPEVTQTPSHQVTQMGQEVILRCVPISNHLYFYWYRQILGQKVEFLVSFYNNEISEKSEIFDDQFSVERPDGSNFTLKIRSTKLEDSAMYFCASIYRAGAYEQFFGPGTRLTVL.

V and J are TRBV12-5 and TRBJ2-1, with D uncertain. In germline, CDR1 is LGHNT, CDR2 FRNRAP. The CDR3 consists of 16 residues. V was shortened by 3 bases and J by 0 bases, with 12 bases between the two germline ends. The CDR3 loop is CASGFSVTGSYNEQFF. CDR3 in DNA: TGTGCTAGTGGTTTTTCGGTTACCGGCTCCTACAATGAGCAGTTCTTC.

The J gene is TRBJ2-1, the V gene TRBV11-3; 9 positions match TRBD2. This CDR3 spans 18 amino acids. V lost 5 bases and J lost 2; bases outside the gene matches: 13. Per germline, CDR1 SGHNT and CDR2 YENEEA. CDR3: CASSLTFWTSAPYNEQFF. Written as DNA, the CDR3 is TGTGCCAGCAGCCTAACATTTTGGACTAGCGCACCCTACAATGAGCAGTTCTTC.

The rearrangement uses TRBV7-2 and TRBJ2-7; D remains ambiguous. Germline V gene lookup returns CDR1 SGHTA and CDR2 FQGNSA. Trimming took off 5 bases at V and 3 bases at J, with 14 bases between the two ends. The length of the CDR3 is 14 residues. The CDR3 loop is CASSPSGDHYEQYF. DNA for the CDR3: TGTGCCAGCAGCCCTTCCGGTGATCACTACGAGCAGTACTTC.

This sequence joins TRBV13 and TRBJ1-1; D is perhaps TRBD1 (6 bases). Germline V gene sequence: CDR1 PRHDT, CDR2 FYEKMQ (reference sequence). Trimming took 3 bases from V and 2 from J, leaving 19 bases between them. The CDR3 contains 17 residues. This CDR3 reads CASSFQLGQGPNTEAFF. The CDR3 bases are TGTGCCAGCAGCTTCCAACTGGGGCAGGGGCCCAACACTGAAGCTTTCTTT. Looking up the rest from reference TRBV13 and TRBJ1-1 gives the full variable domain: AAGVIQSPRHLIKEKRETATLKCYPIPRHDTVYWYQQGPGQDPQFLISFYEKMQSDKGSIPDRFSAQQFSDYHSELNMSSLELGDSALYFCASSFQLGQGPNTEAFFGQGTRLTVV.

The chain carries TRBV27 and TRBJ1-5; 8 bases align to TRBD1. This CDR3 region has 12 residues. V was pared by 10 bases and J by 6 bases, with 5 bases of the junction left unmatched. The V gene's germline CDR1 is MNHEY and CDR2 SMNVEV (reference sequence). The CDR3 region is CATWTGTQPQHF. The CDR3 coding sequence is TGTGCCACCTGGACAGGGACTCAGCCCCAGCATTTT.

V gene TRBV10-2 combines with J gene TRBJ2-7, with a tentative D call TRBD1 (5 bases). The CDR3 contains 16 residues. Trimming shortened V by 7 bases and J by 3 bases, and 22 bases separated the two germline ends. The germline V gene has CDR1 WSHSY and CDR2 SAAADI. The CDR3 DNA follows: TGCGCCAGCACCCCAGCTAGGGGTAAATGGGGCTACGAGCAGTACTTC. This gives the protein CASTPARGKWGYEQYF.

This clone was seen a few times. The V gene is TRBV6-6, the J gene TRBJ1-5; D gene uncertain. With 6 bases removed from V and 2 bases from J, the gap between germline ends came to 14 bases. Germline loops: CDR1 MNHNY, CDR2 SVGAGI (reference sequence). The CDR3 is made up of 15 amino acids. CDR3 loop: CASSPQRSGNQPQHF. CDR3 sequence (DNA): TGTGCCAGCAGCCCACAAAGGAGCGGCAATCAGCCCCAGCATTTT.

The rearrangement joins TRBV7-2 to TRBJ2-7; the D gene is possibly TRBD2 (5 bases). CDR1 and CDR2 from the germline V gene are SGHTA and FQGNSA. The length of the CDR3 is 15 residues. V lost 0 bases, J lost 3 bases, and 12 bases lay in between. The CDR3 bases are TGTGCCAGCAGCTTAGCGATAAGTAGCGACTACGAGCAGTACTTC. It yields the protein CASSLAISSDYEQYF.

The rearrangement uses TRBV4-1 and TRBJ2-7, with 7 nucleotides matching TRBD1. CDR1 is MGHRA and CDR2 is YSYEKL in the germline V gene. This CDR3 region has 16 residues. Trimming took 2 bases from V and 4 from J; bases not matched to a gene: 11. The CDR3 protein is CASSQLTGTVRYEQYF. For the CDR3, the DNA is TGCGCCAGCAGCCAATTAACGGGGACAGTTAGATACGAGCAGTACTTC.